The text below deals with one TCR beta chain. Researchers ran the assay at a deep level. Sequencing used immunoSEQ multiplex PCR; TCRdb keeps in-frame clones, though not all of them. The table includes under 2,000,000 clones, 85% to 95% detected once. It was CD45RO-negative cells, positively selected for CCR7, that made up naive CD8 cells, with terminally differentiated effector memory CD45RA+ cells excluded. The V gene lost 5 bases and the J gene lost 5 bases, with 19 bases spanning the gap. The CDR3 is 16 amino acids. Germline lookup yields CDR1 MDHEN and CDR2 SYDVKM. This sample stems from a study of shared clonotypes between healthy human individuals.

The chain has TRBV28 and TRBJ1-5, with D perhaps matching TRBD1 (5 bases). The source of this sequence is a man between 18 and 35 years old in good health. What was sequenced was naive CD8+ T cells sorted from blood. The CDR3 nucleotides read TGTGCCAGCAGTACCGTCGCAGGGCCCTGGGATCAGCCCCAGCATTTT. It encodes CASSTVAGPWDQPQHF.